The clone carrying this T cell receptor beta chain appeared many times. TCRdb re-processed the PCR reads through MiXCR. Of 15,000 or so clones detected, 26% appear once; the ten largest clones hold roughly 23%. The data belong to a study of metastatic and nonmetastatic thyroid tumors. Ahead of thyroid surgery, no patient had received treatment of any kind. Trimming stripped 0 bases from V and 1 base from J, with 16 bases between. This CDR3 is built from 17 residues. Germline V gene data show CDR1 as DFQATT and CDR2 as SNEGSKA (reference sequence). This rearrangement joins TRBV20-1 to TRBJ2-4; D gene uncertain. Material: tumor tissue. The source of this sequence is a female donor with papillary thyroid cancer or a benign thyroid nodule (not recorded which). Some clones in this sample may be carry-over from other donors' samples. Written as DNA, the CDR3 is TGCAGTGCTAGAGATTCCGACCTCAAAGCGGCCAAAAACATTCAGTACTTC. Translating it yields CSARDSDLKAAKNIQYF.